The clone carrying this T cell receptor beta chain was seen more than once but under ten times. Antigen specificity is unknown. The PCR used 60 Vbeta and 13 Jbeta primers. Original methodology: An analysis performed later counted 60 million to 90 million unique TCR beta chains (around 9.9 million of them shared). Sequencing used immunoSEQ multiplex PCR; TCRdb keeps in-frame clones, though not all of them. The V and J calls and the clone size are those of that table, but D and trimming were determined from the DNA. The table has around 300,000 clones, around 65% seen once; the top ten hold 2% to 2.5%. V trimming: 0 bases; J trimming: 5 bases; junction bases outside the gene matches: 9. This CDR3 region has 17 residues. In germline, CDR1 is ENHRY, CDR2 SYGVKD. This sample was included in a study of cytomegalovirus exposure and HLA in healthy donors. Looking at the study overall: Previous work identified 95 million to 120 million unique TCR beta sequences from around 200 million T cells.

General study results and limits: Both high specificity and high sensitivity reportedly marked the classifier's diagnosis of cytomegalovirus status.

The gene calls are TRBV10-3 and TRBJ2-1; 8 positions agree with TRBD1. Material: PBMCs. This TCR was sampled from a female donor in good health and CMV-seronegative. The CDR3 sequence is CAISESVNRQGNNEQFF. In nucleotides, the CDR3 is TGTGCCATCAGTGAGTCCGTGAACAGACAGGGGAACAATGAGCAGTTCTTC.